These T cell receptor beta chains were read from a single sample in a study of early T cells in non-severe SARS-CoV-2 infection. MiXCR, applied by TCRdb to the 5' RACE reads, yields one record per CDR3 protein. The profile shows roughly 57,000 distinct CDR3 sequences, 12% of them singletons. What was sequenced was whole blood. The receptors originated from an adult who was a healthcare worker with PCR-confirmed SARS-CoV-2 infection or an uninfected control (not recorded which). CDR3s include the opening cysteine and the closing phenylalanine or tryptophan. The size entry is marked missing in some rows and otherwise reads once, few, many or a size class.

V: TRBV29-1; length: 12; J: TRBJ1-4; size: -; CDR3: CSVADRGEELFF
V: TRBV19; length: 12; J: TRBJ2-5; size: -; CDR3: CASSSTEDPQYF
V: TRBV27; length: 15; J: TRBJ2-6; size: -; CDR3: CANSSPGLFANVLTF
V: TRBV7-8; length: 15; J: TRBJ2-2; size: few; CDR3: CASSLDRVDTGELFF
V: TRBV6-6; length: 15; J: TRBJ2-5; size: -; CDR3: CASSDSGAAGETQYF
V: TRBV5-4; length: 15; J: TRBJ2-1; size: -; CDR3: CASSLSQSSYNEQFF
V: TRBV3-1; length: 13; J: TRBJ2-7; size: -; CDR3: CASSQVFRYEQYF
V: TRBV20-1; length: 17; J: TRBJ2-1; size: few; CDR3: CSASGTSGGVTYNEQFF
V: TRBV7-2; length: 15; J: TRBJ2-7; size: few; CDR3: CASSREGLASYEQYF
V: TRBV18; length: 15; J: TRBJ2-1; size: many; CDR3: CASSPEDRVYNEQFF
V: TRBV6-5; length: 17; J: TRBJ1-5; size: few; CDR3: CASSSTFTTSSNQPQHF
V: TRBV24-1; length: 12; J: TRBJ2-3; size: -; CDR3: CATSGGTDTQYF
V: TRBV5-1; length: 16; J: TRBJ2-7; size: few; CDR3: CASSLAEGGISYEQYF
V: TRBV7-2; length: 11; J: TRBJ2-3; size: few; CDR3: CASSLKLAWYF
V: TRBV7-8; length: 14; J: TRBJ2-1; size: many; CDR3: CASSFRDTYNEQFF
V: TRBV5-1; length: 14; J: TRBJ2-7; size: many; CDR3: CASSLGRVGYEQYF
V: TRBV7-2; length: 13; J: TRBJ2-3; size: -; CDR3: CASRGAGAGTQYF
V: TRBV5-4; length: 14; J: TRBJ1-6; size: many; CDR3: CASSRPPDNSPLHF
V: TRBV20-1; length: 14; J: TRBJ2-3; size: -; CDR3: CSARRQAVTDTQYF
V: TRBV4-2; length: 16; J: TRBJ1-1; size: few; CDR3: CASSTRDGEGFTEAFF
V: TRBV2; length: 12; J: TRBJ2-7; size: -; CDR3: CASSDPIYEQYF
V: TRBV9; length: 15; J: TRBJ2-5; size: -; CDR3: CASSVDGTTQETQYF
V: TRBV10-3; length: 15; J: TRBJ1-4; size: many; CDR3: CAISESGGPNEKLFF
V: TRBV5-5; length: 17; J: TRBJ1-3; size: many; CDR3: CASSLRPGQGYGNTIYF
V: TRBV19; length: 14; J: TRBJ2-1; size: few; CDR3: CASSHRGPYNEQFF